The rows below give T cell receptor beta chains drawn from one sample of a study of T-cell reconstitution after alpha-beta-depleted transplantation in children. Each CDR3 protein is one row after TCRdb ran MiXCR on the PCR reads. This sample has fewer than 550,000 distinct CDR3 sequences, with under 13% found just once. The input for sequencing was PBMCs from the stem cell graft donor, taken from the stem cell graft. The receptors come from a human donor who donated a stem cell graft to a child with acute myeloid leukemia. Each CDR3 is given with its conserved first and last residue. The D gene is left open where the match is weak. Rows may omit the clone size; those that give it use once, few, many or a size class.

J,V,size,D,DNA,CDR3
TRBJ2-2,TRBV18,-,TRBD1,TGTGCCAGCTCAACGGACAGGGGGCCCGCCCGAGGCGGGGAGCTGTTTTTT,CASSTDRGPARGGELFF
TRBJ1-3,TRBV6-1,few,-,TGTGCCAGCAGCTCCAACAGAGGCTGGTCTGGAAACACCATATATTTT,CASSSNRGWSGNTIYF
TRBJ1-5,TRBV7-9,few,TRBD1,TGTGCCAGCAGCGGCCGGGGACAGGGAGGTCAGCCCCAGCATTTT,CASSGRGQGGQPQHF
TRBJ1-1,TRBV20-1,-,-,TGCAGTGCTGGAAGGGGGGGGAACAATGAAGCTTTCTTT,CSAGRGGNNEAFF
TRBJ2-1,TRBV10-3,few,TRBD2,TGTGCCATCAGTGAGATAGCGGGAGGGTATGAGCAGTTCTTC,CAISEIAGGYEQFF
TRBJ2-5,TRBV5-1,many,-,TGCGCCAGCAGCTTCAACAGGGCGCAAGAGACCCAGTACTTC,CASSFNRAQETQYF
TRBJ2-1,TRBV29-1,-,-,TGCAGCTTCGGACCAGGGGAGCAGTTCTTC,CSFGPGEQFF
TRBJ2-2,TRBV5-1,few,TRBD1,TGCGCCAGCAGCTTGGCCGGACAGGGGGCGTTCGGGGAGCTGTTTTTT,CASSLAGQGAFGELFF
TRBJ2-1,TRBV20-1,-,TRBD2,TGCAGTGCTAGAGGGAGACTAGCGGGAGCCACCTACAATGAGCAGTTCTTC,CSARGRLAGATYNEQFF
TRBJ2-7,TRBV7-8,-,TRBD2,TGTGCCAGCAGCTTAACGCTAGCGGGAGACCCCTACGAGCAGTACTTC,CASSLTLAGDPYEQYF
TRBJ1-5,TRBV20-1,many,-,TGCAGTGCTATCTTCCAGGGCAGCAATCAGCCCCAGCATTTT,CSAIFQGSNQPQHF
TRBJ2-5,TRBV15,many,-,TGTGCCACCAGCAGAGGGGGGGAAGAGACCCAGTACTTC,CATSRGGEETQYF
TRBJ2-5,TRBV12-5,few,-,TGTGCTAGTGGTTTGGTATCGGGCGCGACCCAGTACTTC,CASGLVSGATQYF
TRBJ2-3,TRBV5-1,-,TRBD2,TGCGCCAGCAGCGAGGGGACTAGCGGGAGGACAGATACGCAGTATTTT,CASSEGTSGRTDTQYF
TRBJ2-7,TRBV7-8,few,-,TGTGCCAGCAGTACGGACCGCTCCTACGAGCAGTACTTC,CASSTDRSYEQYF
TRBJ1-1,TRBV12-3/TRBV12-4,few,-,TGTGCCAGCGGATACCCACCCGGAGCTTTCTTT,CASGYPPGAFF
TRBJ1-2,TRBV25-1,many,-,TGTGCCAGCAGTGAAACGACCAGGGTCTATGGCTACACCTTC,CASSETTRVYGYTF
TRBJ1-6,TRBV7-9,-,-,TGTGCCAGCAGCTTAGCAATTGGGGATAATTCACCCCTCCACTTT,CASSLAIGDNSPLHF
TRBJ2-5,TRBV12-3/TRBV12-4,-,-,TGTGCCAGCAGTTTTCTTACTAGCACCGAGACCCAGTACTTC,CASSFLTSTETQYF
TRBJ1-4,TRBV20-1,many,-,TGCAGTGCTAGAGTGCCAGAACTGAATGAAAAACTGTTTTTT,CSARVPELNEKLFF
TRBJ1-2,TRBV10-3,-,-,TGTGCCATCAGTGATGGGCAGTCGTCAAACTATGGCTACACCTTC,CAISDGQSSNYGYTF
TRBJ2-1,TRBV7-2,-,-,TGTGCCAGCAGCACCCGACTATACAATGAGCAGTTCTTC,CASSTRLYNEQFF
TRBJ2-6,TRBV3-1,-,-,TGTGCCAGCAGCCAAGTGGGAGGAATTGGGGCCAACGTCCTGACTTTC,CASSQVGGIGANVLTF
TRBJ2-2,TRBV2,-,-,TGTGCCAGCCTTGACACCGGGGAGCTGTTTTTT,CASLDTGELFF
TRBJ2-3,TRBV6-6,-,-,TGTGCCAGCAGTTCGACTTATGCAGATACGCAGTATTTT,CASSSTYADTQYF
TRBJ2-7,TRBV10-3,-,-,TGTGCCATCAGTGACCGACAGTCCTACGAGCAGTACTTC,CAISDRQSYEQYF
TRBJ1-2,TRBV11-2,-,-,TGTGCCAGCAGGATTGACCCGTACGGGGCGGCGGCTACTAACTATGGCTACACCTTC,CASRIDPYGAAATNYGYTF
TRBJ2-3,TRBV5-5,-,-,TGTGCCAGCAGCTTGGACGCAGTTCTCACAGATACGCAGTATTTT,CASSLDAVLTDTQYF
TRBJ1-4,TRBV20-1,-,-,TGCAGTGCTAGGGCTCCTCTGGACGCCCTAACTAATGAAAAACTGTTTTTT,CSARAPLDALTNEKLFF
TRBJ2-3,TRBV29-1,-,TRBD1,TGCAGCGTTGAACGAAACAGGGGAGATACGCAGTATTTT,CSVERNRGDTQYF
TRBJ1-2,TRBV5-6,many,-,TGTGCCAGCCAGCAGGGGACCTCGGGAAACTATGGCTACACCTTC,CASQQGTSGNYGYTF
TRBJ2-3,TRBV5-1,few,TRBD2,TGCGCCAGCAGCTCGGGGGGTAGCGGCACAGATACGCAGTATTTT,CASSSGGSGTDTQYF
TRBJ2-1,TRBV2,few,TRBD2,TGTGCCAGCAGTGAGGTCCTTTTTATTAGCGGGAAAGGCTCCTACAATGAGCAGTTCTTC,CASSEVLFISGKGSYNEQFF
TRBJ2-3,TRBV9,few,TRBD2,TGTGCCAGCAGCAAACAAAGCGGGGGGCTCAGCACAGATACGCAGTATTTT,CASSKQSGGLSTDTQYF